Presented here are 5 T cell receptor beta chains from one specimen sequenced in a study of T cells after yellow fever vaccination. One entry per CDR3 protein results from TCRdb running MiXCR on the 5' RACE reads. The sample records fewer than 650,000 distinct CDR3 sequences, 21% being singletons. Sequenced here: PBMCs, sampled around 3 weeks after the first yellow fever vaccination. Every receptor here comes from a man younger than 35 who received the YFV17D yellow fever vaccine.

In this sample, this clonotype turned up a few times. V gene TRBV11-2 combines with J gene TRBJ2-1, with 11 bases that match TRBD2. There are 15 residues in the CDR3. J lost 6 bases, V lost 5 bases, and 6 bases had no gene match. Germline loops: CDR1 SGHAT, CDR2 FQNNGV. The CDR3 reads CASSRTSGSGNEQFF. The DNA for the CDR3 is TGTGCCAGCAGCCGGACTAGCGGGTCTGGCAATGAGCAGTTCTTC.

This clonotype turned up a few times. The V call is TRBV20-1, the J call TRBJ2-7, with 10 nucleotides matching TRBD1. The V segment lost 5 bases and the J segment 2 bases; nucleotides outside the gene matches: 3. The CDR3 is made up of 13 amino acids. CDR1 is DFQATT and CDR2 is SNEGSKA in the germline V gene (reference sequence). CDR3 DNA: TGCAGTGCTCGACAGGGGGCGGCCTACGAGCAGTACTTC. Translated, it gives CSARQGAAYEQYF.

This clonotype showed up just a few times. The genes are TRBV6-5 and TRBJ2-1; perhaps TRBD2 as D (5 bases). Germline V CDR1 and CDR2: MNHEY, SVGAGI. V lost 1 base, J lost 5 bases, and 9 bases lay in between. This CDR3 comprises 14 residues. CDR3 DNA: TGTGCCAGCAGTTACTTCCGGGGAAACAATGAGCAGTTCTTC. Protein sequence: CASSYFRGNNEQFF.

This clonotype was seen only a few times. The chain joins TRBV12-3 or TRBV12-4 to TRBJ1-1; D may be TRBD1 (5 bases). The CDR3 is 14 residues long. V lost 6 bases, J lost 11 bases, and 22 bases lay in between. CDR3 sequence reads: CASSLAAGVGAAFF. CDR3 DNA: TGTGCCAGCAGCCTTGCCGCGGGGGTAGGGGCGGCTTTCTTT.

The gene calls are TRBV4-3 and TRBJ1-6; D is unresolved. The V end lost 0 bases, the J end lost 13 bases, and 13 bases lay between the germline ends. CDR3 size: 14 residues. CDR1 and CDR2 (germline): LGHNA, YSLEER. CDR3 loop: CASSQDRSVRPLHF. The CDR3 DNA reads TGCGCCAGCAGCCAAGATAGGTCGGTTCGGCCCCTCCACTTT.